The T cell receptor beta chain described here comes from a study of T cell changes during pregnancy in multiple sclerosis. This clone was detected once. Profiling relied on immunoSEQ multiplex PCR, and the TCRdb table lists in-frame clones only, not all of them. In the table there are tens of thousands of clones, under 95% of which are singletons. The trim removed 4 bases at V and 0 bases at J, leaving 6 bases unmatched. CDR1 KGHSY and CDR2 FQNENV come from the germline V gene. CDR3 size: 15 residues. The clonotype was recovered from a female donor with multiple sclerosis, enrolled in a pregnancy study. The V and J genes are TRBV16 and TRBJ2-7; 7 bases agree with TRBD1. The starting material was peripheral blood, obtained before pregnancy. CDR3 DNA: TGTGCCAGCAGCCTCAGGACAGGATACTCCTACGAGCAGTACTTC. It yields the protein CASSLRTGYSYEQYF.